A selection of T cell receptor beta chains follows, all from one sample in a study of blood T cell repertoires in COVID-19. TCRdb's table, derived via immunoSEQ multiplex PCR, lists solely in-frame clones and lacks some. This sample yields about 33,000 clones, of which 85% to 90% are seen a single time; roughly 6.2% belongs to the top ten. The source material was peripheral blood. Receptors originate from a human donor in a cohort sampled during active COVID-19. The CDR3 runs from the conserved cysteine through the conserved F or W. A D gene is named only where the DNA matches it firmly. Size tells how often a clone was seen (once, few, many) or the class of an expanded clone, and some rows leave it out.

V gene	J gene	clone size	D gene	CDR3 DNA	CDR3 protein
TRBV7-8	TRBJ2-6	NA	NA	TGTGCCTCCGGGGTCTCTGGGGCCAACGTCCTGACTTTC	CASGVSGANVLTF
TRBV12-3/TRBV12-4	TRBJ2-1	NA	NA	TGTGCGGCCAGGGCAGTCTGGTACAATGAGCAGTTCTTC	CAARAVWYNEQFF
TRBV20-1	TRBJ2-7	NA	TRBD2	TGCAGTGCTAGTGATGATCTAGCGGTACTCTCCTACGAGCAGTACTTC	CSASDDLAVLSYEQYF
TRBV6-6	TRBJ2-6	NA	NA	TGTGCCAGCAGGAACCAAGAGGACTCTGGGGCCAACGTCCTGACTTTC	CASRNQEDSGANVLTF
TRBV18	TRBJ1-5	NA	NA	TGTGCCAGCTCACCTCGGACAAGCTACGATCAGCCCCAGCATTTT	CASSPRTSYDQPQHF
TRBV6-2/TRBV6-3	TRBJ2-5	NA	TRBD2	TGTGCCAGCAGTTACCTCATCGGGGGGAGGTTCGTGCGGGCCCAGTACTTC	CASSYLIGGRFVRAQYF
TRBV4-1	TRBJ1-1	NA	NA	TGCGCCAGCAGCCAAGATTCACAGGGAAGAACTGAAGCTTTCTTT	CASSQDSQGRTEAFF
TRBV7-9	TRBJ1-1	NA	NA	TGTGCCAGCACGTCAGGGTACACTGAAGCTTTCTTT	CASTSGYTEAFF
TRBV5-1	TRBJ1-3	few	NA	TGCGCCAGCAGCTTGGAGGGGGAAGGAGACACCATATATTTT	CASSLEGEGDTIYF
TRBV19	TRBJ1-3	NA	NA	TGTGCCAGTAACCGGGCGTTTGGGGCCGAAAGACGAAACACCATATATTTT	CASNRAFGAERRNTIYF
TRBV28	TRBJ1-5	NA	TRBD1	TGTGCCAGCAGTTTGCTCACAGGGGGCGCGCAGCCCCAGCATTTT	CASSLLTGGAQPQHF
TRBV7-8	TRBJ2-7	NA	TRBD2	TGTGCCAGCAGCGGTAGCGGGAGTGCGTACGAGCAGTACTTC	CASSGSGSAYEQYF
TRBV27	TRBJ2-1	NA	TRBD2	TGTGCCAGCAGTCCAGCACTAGCGGGAACCTACAATGAGCAGTTCTTC	CASSPALAGTYNEQFF
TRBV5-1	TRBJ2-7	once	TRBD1	TGCGCCAGCAGCTTGCCGGGACAGTCCTACGAGCAGTACTTC	CASSLPGQSYEQYF
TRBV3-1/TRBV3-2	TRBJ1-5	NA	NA	TGTGCCAGCAGCCAAGCAACAGGGCGGCAGCCCCAGCATTTT	CASSQATGRQPQHF
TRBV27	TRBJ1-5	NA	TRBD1	TGTGCCAGCGGACAGGGCGGCAATCAGCCCCAGCATTTT	CASGQGGNQPQHF
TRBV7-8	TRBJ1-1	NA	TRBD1	TGTGCCAGCAGCTTCGACAGGGGGTACACTGAAGCTTTCTTT	CASSFDRGYTEAFF
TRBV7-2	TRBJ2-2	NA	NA	TGTGCCAGCAGCTGGGGAGGGGGAGACACCGGGGAGCTGTTTTTT	CASSWGGGDTGELFF
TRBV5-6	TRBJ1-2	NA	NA	TGTGCCAGCACCACGGTTCGGACAAGCCAATCCTATGGCTACACCTTC	CASTTVRTSQSYGYTF
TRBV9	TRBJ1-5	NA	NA	TGTGCCAGCAGCGTAGGAGGGAGCAATCAGCCCCAGCATTTT	CASSVGGSNQPQHF
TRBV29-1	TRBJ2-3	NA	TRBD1	TGCAGCGCGACGGGACAGCAAAGCACAGATACGCAGTATTTT	CSATGQQSTDTQYF
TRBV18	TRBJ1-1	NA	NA	TGTGCCAGCTCAGGCTCCGAGAACACTGAAGCTTTCTTT	CASSGSENTEAFF
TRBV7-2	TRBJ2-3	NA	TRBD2	TGTGCCAGCAGCTTAGGGTGCAGCGGGGGGTCTGATACGCAGTATTTT	CASSLGCSGGSDTQYF
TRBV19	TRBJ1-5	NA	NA	TGTGCCAGTAGTACCCCGGAGGGGAGACGGCCCCAGCATTTT	CASSTPEGRRPQHF
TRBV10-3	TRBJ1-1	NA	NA	TGTGCCATCGAGGAGCCGGGAAGGACTGAAGCTTTCTTT	CAIEEPGRTEAFF
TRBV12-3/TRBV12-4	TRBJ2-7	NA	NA	TGTGCCAGCAGTCAGAGCCTACTACGTGGGCAGTACTTC	CASSQSLLRGQYF
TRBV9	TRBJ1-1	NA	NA	TGTGCCAGCAGCCCGAGCTTCGCCTCTCCACGGGACACTGAAGCTTTCTTT	CASSPSFASPRDTEAFF
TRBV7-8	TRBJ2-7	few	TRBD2	TGTGCCAGCAGCTTAGCGCCGGGACTAGCGCCGGAGCAGTACTTC	CASSLAPGLAPEQYF
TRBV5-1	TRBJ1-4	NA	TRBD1	TGCGCCAGCAGCTGGAAACAGGGGGGGAATGAAAAACTGTTTTTT	CASSWKQGGNEKLFF
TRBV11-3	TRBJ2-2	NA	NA	TGTGCCAGCAGCTTATTGGCGGGGCCCTACACCGGGGAGCTGTTTTTT	CASSLLAGPYTGELFF
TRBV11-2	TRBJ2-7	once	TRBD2	TGTGCCAGCAGCTTAGATCTCGCGGGAGGCGAGCAGTACTTC	CASSLDLAGGEQYF
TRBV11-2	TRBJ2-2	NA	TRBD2	TGTGCCAGCAGCCGCCATAGCGGGTCGAACACCGGGGAGCTGTTTTTT	CASSRHSGSNTGELFF